A selection of T cell receptor beta chains follows, all from one sample in a study of cytomegalovirus exposure and HLA in healthy donors. Some clones are missing from TCRdb's copy, which holds only in-frame ones; the method was immunoSEQ multiplex PCR. This table holds around 36,000 clones, 86% found once. The sequenced sample consisted of PBMCs. These receptors all come from a woman aged 40-49 years in good health and CMV-seropositive. The CDR3 runs from the conserved cysteine through the conserved F or W.

j_call: TRBJ2-3
v_call: TRBV9
cdr3_aa: CASSLRLAGVDSTDTQYF

j_call: TRBJ2-3
v_call: TRBV19
cdr3_aa: CASSSGGRGDTQYF

j_call: TRBJ1-6
v_call: TRBV25-1
cdr3_aa: CASSEQGENSPLHF

j_call: TRBJ2-3
v_call: TRBV29-1
cdr3_aa: CSVVPGDTDTQYF

j_call: TRBJ2-1
v_call: TRBV4-1
cdr3_aa: CASSLRRDNEQFF

j_call: TRBJ2-7
v_call: TRBV7-2
cdr3_aa: CASSLVPSGPSYEQYF

j_call: TRBJ1-1
v_call: TRBV4-1
cdr3_aa: CASSQLDRGNTEAFF

j_call: TRBJ2-2
v_call: TRBV2
cdr3_aa: CASTPDRPHTGELFF

j_call: TRBJ1-2
v_call: TRBV7-3
cdr3_aa: CASSLGARDGYTF

j_call: TRBJ1-5
v_call: TRBV6-6
cdr3_aa: CASSYSRDSNQPQHF

j_call: TRBJ1-6
v_call: TRBV9
cdr3_aa: CASPSSEAPYNSPLHF

j_call: TRBJ1-2
v_call: TRBV5-5
cdr3_aa: CASSLEGQGDNRYTF

j_call: TRBJ1-3
v_call: TRBV27
cdr3_aa: CASSLRQGRDTIYF

j_call: NA
v_call: TRBV7-2
cdr3_aa: CASSLGSFSYEQYF

j_call: TRBJ2-5
v_call: TRBV27
cdr3_aa: CASSPSGLKETQYF

j_call: TRBJ2-7
v_call: TRBV4-1
cdr3_aa: CASSHQGQGHYEQHF

j_call: TRBJ1-2
v_call: TRBV12-5
cdr3_aa: CASGLGTYYGYTF

j_call: TRBJ2-2
v_call: TRBV7-3
cdr3_aa: CASKQGAGGELFF

j_call: TRBJ1-5
v_call: TRBV28
cdr3_aa: CASSLDRTGSNQPQHF

j_call: TRBJ1-3
v_call: TRBV7-2
cdr3_aa: CASSPPRTAYSGNTIYF

j_call: TRBJ2-5
v_call: TRBV7-2
cdr3_aa: CASSSLRPEETQYF

j_call: TRBJ1-5
v_call: TRBV5-1
cdr3_aa: CASSPTPGISNQPQHF

j_call: TRBJ2-7
v_call: TRBV6-1
cdr3_aa: CASSDATGVYEQYF

j_call: TRBJ2-7
v_call: TRBV5-8
cdr3_aa: CASSLPRTGLSSYEQYF

j_call: TRBJ1-1
v_call: TRBV29-1
cdr3_aa: CSDRVAGGAFF

j_call: TRBJ2-2
v_call: TRBV19
cdr3_aa: CASSIEPSGTGELFF

j_call: TRBJ1-1
v_call: TRBV7-9
cdr3_aa: CASSLVAAGTEAFF

j_call: TRBJ2-7
v_call: TRBV27
cdr3_aa: CATHPEHLPYEQYF

j_call: TRBJ2-7
v_call: TRBV19
cdr3_aa: CASSWGQGPYEQYF